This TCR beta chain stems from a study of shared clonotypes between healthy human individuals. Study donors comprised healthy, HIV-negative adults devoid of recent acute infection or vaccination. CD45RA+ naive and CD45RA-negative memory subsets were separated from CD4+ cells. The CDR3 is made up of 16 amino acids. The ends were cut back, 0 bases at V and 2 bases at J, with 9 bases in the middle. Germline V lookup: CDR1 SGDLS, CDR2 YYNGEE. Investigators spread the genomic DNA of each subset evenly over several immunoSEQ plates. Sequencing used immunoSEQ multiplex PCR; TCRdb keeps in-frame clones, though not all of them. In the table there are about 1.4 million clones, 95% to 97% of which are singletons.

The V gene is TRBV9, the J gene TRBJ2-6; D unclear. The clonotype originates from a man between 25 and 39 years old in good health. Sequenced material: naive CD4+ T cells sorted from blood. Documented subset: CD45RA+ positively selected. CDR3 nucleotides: TGTGCCAGCAGCGTAGAGGTCCGAGCTGGGGCCAACGTCCTGACTTTC. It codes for CASSVEVRAGANVLTF. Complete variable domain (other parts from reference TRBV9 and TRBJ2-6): DSGVTQTPKHLITATGQRVTLRCSPRSGDLSVYWYQQSLDQGLQFLIQYYNGEERAKGNILERFSAQQFPDLHSELNLSSLELGDSALYFCASSVEVRAGANVLTFGAGSRLTVL.